This T cell receptor beta chain was captured by sequencing in a study of control samples from healthy donors and cancer patients. Clones were sequenced by immunoSEQ multiplex PCR, and TCRdb holds only the in-frame ones, with some missing. The table has 130,000 or so clones, 70% to 90% seen once; the top ten hold 40%. CDR1 is LGHNA and CDR2 is YSLEER in the germline V gene. V was shortened by 4 bases and J by 3 bases, with 22 bases between the two germline ends. The CDR3 sequence is 19 residues long. The chain couples TRBV4-3 to TRBJ2-6; possible D gene TRBD1, 6 bases. The receptor was isolated from a middle-aged man in good health. The sequencing sample was made of blood. The CDR3 DNA reads as TGCGCCAGCAGCCTCCAAGAGGTGGGGGCGTATGGTGGGGCCAACGTCCTGACTTTC. It codes for CASSLQEVGAYGGANVLTF.